One and the same sample provided the 9 T cell receptor beta chains below, sequenced in a study of cytomegalovirus exposure and HLA in healthy donors. PCR amplification relied on 60 Vbeta primers (plus 13 Jbeta primers). Measured with immunoSEQ multiplex PCR; TCRdb has only the in-frame clones, and not every one. Among 95,000 to 150,000 clones listed, over 50% were seen once. Sequencing used PBMCs. The receptors derive from a woman aged 40 to 55 in good health and CMV-seropositive.

The V and J genes are TRBV6-5 and TRBJ1-1, with 9 bases lining up with TRBD1. The length of the CDR3 is 14 residues. Germline CDR1 MNHEY, CDR2 SVGAGI. After removal of 2 bases from V and 5 bases from J, the junction contained 3 bases not matched to a gene. CDR3 sequence: CASSYGTGITEAFF. The CDR3 nucleotides are TGTGCCAGCAGTTACGGGACAGGGATTACTGAAGCTTTCTTT.

The V and J genes are TRBV18 and TRBJ1-2; TRBD1 agrees at 7 bases. The CDR3 length is 15 residues. V was clipped by 0 bases and J by 6 bases; unmatched bases: 7. CDR1 and CDR2 from the germline V gene are KGHSH and LQKENI. The CDR3 DNA sequence: TGTGCCAGCTCACCACCCCCGGACAGGTCAGATGGCTACACCTTC. It is translated as CASSPPPDRSDGYTF.

This clone was seen a few times. The chain joins TRBV6-5 to TRBJ2-7; a possible D gene is TRBD2 (6 bases). V lost 5 bases and J lost 7, with 15 bases in between. The CDR3 extends over 13 amino acids. Germline CDR1 MNHEY, CDR2 SVGAGI. The CDR3: CASSESGVAEQYF. In DNA form, the CDR3 reads TGTGCCAGCAGTGAGTCGGGAGTAGCGGAGCAGTACTTC.

The sample holds many counts of this clone. V usage is TRBV18 and J usage is TRBJ2-7; TRBD2 matches 11 bases. The length of the CDR3 is 16 residues. V shed 0 bases, J shed 7 bases, and the junction held 8 bases outside the gene matches. CDR1 and CDR2 (germline): KGHSH, LQKENI. The CDR3 region has the DNA TGTGCCAGCTCACCACCGGGGACTAGCGGAGGTGGTGAGCAGTACTTC. It specifies CASSPPGTSGGGEQYF.

This chain uses TRBV5-4 with TRBJ2-5; D might be TRBD2 (6 bases). Judging by the DNA end, TRBJ2-7 fits better; the J call may be wrong. CDR1 and CDR2 from the germline V gene are SGHNT and YYREEE (reference sequence). The CDR3 consists of 14 residues. This CDR3 reads CASSLEGLAYEQYF. The CDR3 nucleotides are TGTGCCAGCAGCTTGGAGGGACTTGCCTACGAGCAGTACTTC.

This clone showed up just a few times. Here the CDR3 reads CATSSPGFSQYF. The CDR3 nucleotides read TGTGCCACCAGCAGCCCAGGGTTCTCTCAGTACTTC. This chain uses TRBV15 with TRBJ2-7; D might be TRBD1 (5 bases). The length of the CDR3 is 12 residues. V was clipped by 3 bases and J by 10 bases, with 13 bases between them. Germline V CDR1 and CDR2: LNHNV, YYDKDF (reference sequence).

In this sample, this clone turned up once. The chain is built from TRBV5-1 and TRBJ2-7, with TRBD2 matching 8 bases. The V and J ends lost 4 bases and 0 bases, in that order; junction bases with no gene match: 12. Germline V gene data show CDR1 as SGHRS and CDR2 as YFSETQ. The CDR3 is 17 amino acids. DNA for the CDR3: TGCGCCAGCAGCCTAACTAGCGGAGACCCCTACTCCTACGAGCAGTACTTC. Translated: CASSLTSGDPYSYEQYF.

The V call is TRBV5-4, the J call TRBJ2-3; D may be TRBD2 (5 bases). Germline assignment: CDR1 SGHNT and CDR2 YYREEE (reference sequence). The V end was cut by 0 bases, the J end by 4 bases, with 6 bases between. The CDR3 consists of 13 residues. The CDR3 region is CASSLAGADTQYF. CDR3 nucleotides: TGTGCCAGCAGCTTGGCCGGGGCAGATACGCAGTATTTT.

V usage is TRBV19 and J usage is TRBJ2-7, with 11 bases aligning to TRBD1. This CDR3 has 15 residues. The germline V gene encodes CDR1 LNHDA and CDR2 SQIVND (reference sequence). J was trimmed by 3 bases and V by 5 bases; bases with no gene match: 6. The CDR3 coding sequence is TGTGCCAGTAGTCCGAGGACAGGGGGCTACTACGAGCAGTACTTC. Its translation: CASSPRTGGYYEQYF.